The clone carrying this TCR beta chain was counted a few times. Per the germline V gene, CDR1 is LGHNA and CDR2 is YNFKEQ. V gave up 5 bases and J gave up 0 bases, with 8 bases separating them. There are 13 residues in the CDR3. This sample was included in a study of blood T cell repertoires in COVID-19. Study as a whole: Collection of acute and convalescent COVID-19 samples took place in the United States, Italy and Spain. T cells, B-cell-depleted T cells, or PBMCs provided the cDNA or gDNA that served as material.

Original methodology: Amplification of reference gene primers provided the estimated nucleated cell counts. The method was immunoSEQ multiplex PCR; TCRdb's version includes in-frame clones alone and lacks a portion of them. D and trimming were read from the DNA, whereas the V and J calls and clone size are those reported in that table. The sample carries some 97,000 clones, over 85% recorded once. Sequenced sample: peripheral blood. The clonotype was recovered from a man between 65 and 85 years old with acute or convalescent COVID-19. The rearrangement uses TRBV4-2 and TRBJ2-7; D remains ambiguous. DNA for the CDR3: TGTGCCAGCAGCTCAGACACCTCCTACGAGCAGTACTTC. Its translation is CASSSDTSYEQYF.